The 28 T cell receptor beta chains in this list originate from one sample, sequenced in a study of blood T cell repertoires in COVID-19. Assay used: immunoSEQ multiplex PCR; TCRdb lists only in-frame clones, some missing. The sample holds about 150,000 clones, approximately 84% seen once. Sequencing was performed on peripheral blood. The receptor source for this set is a man in his sixties or seventies with acute or convalescent COVID-19.

This clone appeared a single time. V and J are TRBV15 and TRBJ1-2, with D possibly TRBD1 on 6 matching bases. The CDR3 runs 15 residues. Trimming shortened V by 0 bases and J by 4 bases, and 12 bases separated the two germline ends. CDR1 is LNHNV and CDR2 is YYDKDF in the germline V gene (reference sequence). The CDR3 DNA sequence: TGTGCCACCAGCAGAGATCGCGGCAGGGGCTATGGCTACACCTTC. Translated, it gives CATSRDRGRGYGYTF.

V gene TRBV5-4 combines with J gene TRBJ1-1; 9 bases are shared with TRBD1. Germline CDR1 and CDR2: SGHNT and YYREEE (reference sequence). This CDR3 is built from 16 residues. V was clipped by 4 bases and J by 4 bases; unmatched bases: 11. CDR3 bases: TGTGCCAGCAGCCGGACAGGGGAAGTATTGGTCACTGAAGCTTTCTTT. This gives the protein CASSRTGEVLVTEAFF.

A word on this clone: Compared with germline, one end of the junction differs, possibly owing to a read error. This chain connects TRBV9 to TRBJ2-2, with TRBD2 identical over 11 bases. There are 16 residues in the CDR3. The germline CDR1 and CDR2 sequences are SGDLS and YYNGEE. This CDR3 is CASSEVAGGVTGELFF. In nucleotides, the CDR3 is TGCGCCAGCAGCGAGGTAGCGGGGGGGGTCACCGGGGAGCTGTTTTTT.

V and J are TRBV11-1 and TRBJ1-1; 7 bases line up with TRBD1. The germline gives CDR1 SGHAT, CDR2 FQDESV (reference sequence). Germline trimming cut 5 bases from V and 1 base from J; bases unmatched to any gene: 7. CDR3 length: 15 residues. The CDR3 DNA follows: TGTGCCAGCAGCCGGGACAGTCTCAGGAACACTGAAGCTTTCTTT. It yields the protein CASSRDSLRNTEAFF.

The genes are TRBV11-2 and TRBJ2-7; D might be TRBD2 (5 bases). The germline V gene encodes CDR1 SGHAT and CDR2 FQNNGV. The CDR3 is made up of 14 amino acids. Trimming removed 5 bases from V and 2 bases from J, with 13 bases in between. The CDR3 DNA sequence: TGTGCCAGCAGCACTCCGGCGGGCCCCTACGAGCAGTACTTC. This sequence encodes CASSTPAGPYEQYF.

In nucleotides, the CDR3 is TGTGCCAGCAGCGCAGGTTCCAACATAGGTATGGGGACCCAGTACTTC. Protein product: CASSAGSNIGMGTQYF. This chain links TRBV9 with TRBJ2-5; D remains ambiguous. The germline V gene encodes CDR1 SGDLS and CDR2 YYNGEE. V shed 3 bases and J shed 7 bases, with 22 bases lying between them. The CDR3 is 16 residues long.

Here the CDR3 reads CASSLEAPATYEQYF. The CDR3 region has the DNA TGCGCCAGCAGTCTGGAGGCTCCAGCCACCTACGAGCAGTACTTC. The chain is built from TRBV5-1 and TRBJ2-7; possible D gene TRBD2, 5 bases. Germline values: CDR1 SGHRS, CDR2 YFSETQ. V lost 5 bases to trimming and J lost 2 bases, with 17 bases between them. The CDR3 covers 15 residues.

The chain couples TRBV10-1 to TRBJ1-4; a possible D gene is TRBD1 (5 bases). V was shortened by 0 bases and J by 7 bases, with 18 bases between the two germline ends. The CDR3 sequence is 17 residues long. CDR1 and CDR2 from the germline V gene are WNHNN and SYGVQD (reference sequence). CDR3 in amino acids: CASSESWQGGYVEKLFF. The CDR3 nucleotides read TGCGCCAGCAGTGAGTCGTGGCAGGGAGGATATGTTGAAAAACTGTTTTTT.

This chain joins TRBV3-1 (or the pseudogene TRBV3-2) and TRBJ2-7, with 14 bases fitting TRBD2. V gave up 6 bases and J gave up 2 bases; unmatched junction bases: 3. CDR1 LGHDT and CDR2 YNNKEL come from the germline V gene (reference sequence). The CDR3 length is 15 residues. The chain's CDR3 is CASRKTSGGAYEQYF. The CDR3 DNA reads TGTGCCAGCAGGAAGACTAGCGGGGGGGCCTACGAGCAGTACTTC.

The chain is built from TRBV2 and TRBJ2-5; 7 bases fit TRBD1. With V trimmed by 3 bases and J by 2 bases, 3 bases remained unmatched. The CDR3 has 14 amino acids. Germline CDR1 is SNHLY and CDR2 is FYNNEI. In DNA form, the CDR3 reads TGTGCCAGCAGTGAGACAGGGTGGCAAGAGACCCAGTACTTC. It codes for CASSETGWQETQYF.

V is TRBV7-2 and J is TRBJ2-3; 8 bases match TRBD2. CDR1 and CDR2 from the germline V gene are SGHTA and FQGNSA. CDR3 size: 15 residues. V lost 5 bases to trimming and J lost 6 bases; unmatched junction nucleotides: 10. DNA of the CDR3: TGTGCCAGCAGCGTAGTAGCGGGAAGTCGGGATACGCAGTATTTT. It codes for CASSVVAGSRDTQYF. The whole variable domain, filled in from reference TRBV7-2 and TRBJ2-3, reads GAGVSQSPSNKVTEKGKDVELRCDPISGHTALYWYRQSLGQGLEFLIYFQGNSAPDKSGLPSDRFSAERTGGSVSTLTIQRTQQEDSAVYLCASSVVAGSRDTQYFGPGTRLTVL.

CDR3 nucleotides: TGCGCCAGCAGCTTGGCCGGGAGCGGCTCCTACAATGAGCAGTTCTTC. It specifies CASSLAGSGSYNEQFF. This chain joins TRBV5-1 and TRBJ2-1; a possible D gene is TRBD2 (6 bases). Germline V gene data show CDR1 as SGHRS and CDR2 as YFSETQ. Trimming pared 0 bases from V and 0 bases from J, leaving 10 bases between. This CDR3 is 16 amino acids long. Complete variable domain (other parts from reference TRBV5-1 and TRBJ2-1): KAGVTQTPRYLIKTRGQQVTLSCSPISGHRSVSWYQQTPGQGLQFLFEYFSETQRNKGNFPGRFSGRQFSNSRSEMNVSTLELGDSALYLCASSLAGSGSYNEQFFGPGTRLTVL.

V gene TRBV5-5 combines with J gene TRBJ2-5; D perhaps matches TRBD2 (5 bases). The CDR3 loop spans 14 amino acids. V was cut by 4 bases and J by 1 base, with 11 bases left in between. Germline V gene data show CDR1 as SGHKS and CDR2 as YYEKEE (reference sequence). CDR3 protein: CASSPDSLQETQYF. CDR3 nucleotide sequence: TGTGCCAGCAGCCCGGACTCCCTCCAAGAGACCCAGTACTTC.

The chain combines TRBV29-1 with TRBJ2-3; 9 bases align to TRBD2. The CDR3 sequence is 15 residues long. With V trimmed by 3 bases and J by 4 bases, 8 bases remained unmatched. The V gene's germline CDR1 is SQVTM and CDR2 ANQGSEA. CDR3 sequence reads: CSVDKISGGADTQYF. CDR3 sequence (DNA): TGCAGCGTTGATAAGATTAGCGGGGGCGCAGATACGCAGTATTTT.

The rearrangement links TRBV18 to TRBJ1-1; tentatively, D is TRBD1 (5 bases). The CDR3 is 13 amino acids. CDR1 KGHSH and CDR2 LQKENI come from the germline V gene. V was cut by 10 bases and J by 3 bases, with 15 bases left in between. CDR3: CATRSGTDTEAFF. CDR3 sequence (DNA): TGTGCCACCCGTTCCGGGACTGACACTGAAGCTTTCTTT.

This clone was detected a few times. This chain joins TRBV10-2 and TRBJ1-6; 7 bases match TRBD1. The germline gives CDR1 WSHSY, CDR2 SAAADI. The CDR3 sequence is 14 residues long. Unmatched junction bases numbered 12, after V lost 8 bases and J lost 11 bases. This CDR3 is CASSPQGPGAPLHF. DNA of the CDR3: TGCGCCAGCTCCCCACAGGGGCCTGGGGCACCCCTCCACTTT.

As regards this clone: The sample carries other DNA sequences with the same CDR3. The chain uses TRBV9 and TRBJ2-7; tentative D call: TRBD2 (5 bases). Trimming left V 0 bases short and J 1 base short, with 8 bases between. This CDR3 contains 14 residues. Germline V gene data show CDR1 as SGDLS and CDR2 as YYNGEE. For the CDR3, the DNA is TGTGCCAGCAGCGTAGCGGGAACGTCCTACGAGCAGTACTTC. Translating gives CASSVAGTSYEQYF.

V is TRBV2 and J is TRBJ1-4; tentatively, D is TRBD1 (5 bases). The CDR3 extends over 15 amino acids. Germline V gene sequence: CDR1 SNHLY, CDR2 FYNNEI. The ends were cut back, 3 bases at V and 7 bases at J, with 15 bases in the middle. Written as DNA, the CDR3 is TGTGCCAGCAGTGATCGGGGGACCCCGGGTGAAAAACTGTTTTTT. This gives the protein CASSDRGTPGEKLFF.

This clone appeared once. This sequence joins TRBV14 and TRBJ1-6, with D possibly TRBD1 on 6 matching bases. CDR3 length: 14 residues. V dropped 4 bases and J dropped 7 bases, with 11 bases sitting between them. Germline CDR1 SGHDN, CDR2 FVKESK. The CDR3 reads CASSLTGINSPLHF. The DNA for the CDR3 is TGTGCCAGCAGCCTTACAGGGATAAATTCACCCCTCCACTTT.

The gene calls are TRBV2 and TRBJ1-1; D might be TRBD1 (5 bases). Germline V lookup: CDR1 SNHLY, CDR2 FYNNEI. V was shortened by 10 bases and J by 0 bases, with 12 bases between the two germline ends. There are 13 residues in the CDR3. The CDR3, as DNA: TGTGCCACTGTGGACACTCTGAACACTGAAGCTTTCTTT. This gives the protein CATVDTLNTEAFF.

This chain joins TRBV6-6 and TRBJ2-1; tentatively, D is TRBD1 (5 bases). V was trimmed by 2 bases and J by 2 bases, leaving 10 bases between them. The CDR3 has 15 amino acids. The germline gives CDR1 MNHNY, CDR2 SVGAGI (reference sequence). The CDR3 DNA reads TGTGCCAGCAGTTACCTACAGGCGACCTACAATGAGCAGTTCTTC. It codes for CASSYLQATYNEQFF.

CDR3 loop: CASRKSTGVWSPLHF. The CDR3 DNA reads TGCGCCAGCAGAAAGAGTACAGGGGTTTGGTCACCCCTCCACTTT. The rearrangement links TRBV4-1 to TRBJ1-6; 7 bases line up with TRBD1. The CDR3 has 15 amino acids. The germline gives CDR1 MGHRA, CDR2 YSYEKL. V trimming: 6 bases; J trimming: 10 bases; junction bases outside the gene matches: 12.

The V gene is TRBV28, the J gene TRBJ2-1, with D perhaps matching TRBD1 (6 bases). The V end lost 5 bases, the J end lost 6 bases, and 20 bases lay between the germline ends. This CDR3 spans 16 amino acids. Per germline, CDR1 MDHEN and CDR2 SYDVKM. The CDR3 loop is CASSVTGPIGVNEQFF. CDR3 sequence (DNA): TGTGCCAGCAGTGTAACAGGGCCCATCGGGGTCAATGAGCAGTTCTTC.

The chain combines TRBV5-5 with TRBJ2-1; possibly TRBD2 for D (5 bases). This CDR3 has 17 residues. Germline V gives CDR1 SGHKS, CDR2 YYEKEE (reference sequence). With 0 bases removed from V and 0 bases from J, the gap between germline ends came to 13 bases. The CDR3 DNA reads TGTGCCAGCAGCTTGGAGGACTGGGGTACCTCCTACAATGAGCAGTTCTTC. Amino acids: CASSLEDWGTSYNEQFF.

Only a few counts were recorded for this clone. The V call is TRBV5-1, the J call TRBJ1-6; the D gene is possibly TRBD1 (5 bases). V lost 4 bases and J 9 bases, leaving 23 bases between the germline ends. CDR1 and CDR2 (germline): SGHRS, YFSETQ. This CDR3 has 17 amino acids. CDR3 bases: TGCGCCAGCAGCCCCCGGAGTTTGGGGTCGGGGGGTTCACCCCTCCACTTT. Its translation: CASSPRSLGSGGSPLHF.

The chain is built from TRBV19 and TRBJ2-3; a weak D match, TRBD1 (6 bases). The CDR3 runs 14 residues. Per germline, CDR1 LNHDA and CDR2 SQIVND (reference sequence). Between the trimmed V and J ends, which lost 5 bases and 3 bases, there was a span of 12 bases. Here the CDR3 DNA reads TGTGCCAGTAGTTGGGGGCTTTTGACAGATACGCAGTATTTT. Amino acids: CASSWGLLTDTQYF.

This clone has just a few counts. The chain recombines TRBV3-1 (or the pseudogene TRBV3-2) with TRBJ1-3, with 7 nucleotides matching TRBD1. The CDR3 has 16 residues. Germline V lookup: CDR1 LGHDT, CDR2 YNNKEL (reference sequence). The V segment lost 1 base and the J segment 0 bases; nucleotides outside the gene matches: 3. The CDR3 region has the DNA TGTGCCAGCAGCCAAGGGACAGGACGCTCTGGAAACACCATATATTTT. Protein: CASSQGTGRSGNTIYF.

CDR3 region: CASSSSRGNEQFF. The DNA for the CDR3 is TGTGCCAGCAGCTCTAGCCGGGGGAATGAGCAGTTCTTC. This chain joins TRBV7-3 and TRBJ2-1; a weak D match, TRBD2 (6 bases). Germline loops: CDR1 SGHTA, CDR2 FQGTGA. Between the trimmed V and J ends, which lost 4 bases and 7 bases, there was a span of 11 bases. The CDR3 is 13 residues long. Full variable domain (rest looked up from reference TRBV7-3 and TRBJ2-1): GAGVSQTPSNKVTEKGKYVELRCDPISGHTALYWYRQSLGQGPEFLIYFQGTGAADDSGLPNDRFFAVRPEGSVSTLKIQRTERGDSAVYLCASSSSRGNEQFFGPGTRLTVL.